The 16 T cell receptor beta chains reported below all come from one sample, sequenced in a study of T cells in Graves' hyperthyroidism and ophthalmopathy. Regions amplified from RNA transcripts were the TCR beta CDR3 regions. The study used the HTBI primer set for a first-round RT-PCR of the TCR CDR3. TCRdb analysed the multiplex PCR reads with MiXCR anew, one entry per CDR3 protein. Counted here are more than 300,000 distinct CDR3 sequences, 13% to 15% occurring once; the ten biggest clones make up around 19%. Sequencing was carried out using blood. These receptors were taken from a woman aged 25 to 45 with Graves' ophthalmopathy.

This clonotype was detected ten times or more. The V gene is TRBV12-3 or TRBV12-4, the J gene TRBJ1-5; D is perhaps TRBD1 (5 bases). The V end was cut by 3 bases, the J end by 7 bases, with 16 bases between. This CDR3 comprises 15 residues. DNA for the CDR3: TGTGCCAGCAGTTTCGGGGGGGACGTAGGGCAGCCCCAGCATTTT. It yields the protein CASSFGGDVGQPQHF.

The CDR3 region is CASHNRQGFTGELFF. In DNA form, the CDR3 reads TGTGCCAGCCACAACAGGCAGGGATTCACCGGGGAGCTGTTTTTT. The genes are TRBV7-9 and TRBJ2-2, with D possibly TRBD1 on 5 matching bases. Germline values: CDR1 SEHNR, CDR2 FQNEAQ (reference sequence). The CDR3 has 15 residues. The V end lost 8 bases, the J end lost 4 bases, and 17 bases lay between the germline ends. Looking up the rest from reference TRBV7-9 and TRBJ2-2 gives the full variable domain: DTGVSQNPRHKITKRGQNVTFRCDPISEHNRLYWYRQTLGQGPEFLTYFQNEAQLEKSRLLSDRFSAERPKGSFSTLEIQRTEQGDSAMYLCASHNRQGFTGELFFGEGSRLTVL.

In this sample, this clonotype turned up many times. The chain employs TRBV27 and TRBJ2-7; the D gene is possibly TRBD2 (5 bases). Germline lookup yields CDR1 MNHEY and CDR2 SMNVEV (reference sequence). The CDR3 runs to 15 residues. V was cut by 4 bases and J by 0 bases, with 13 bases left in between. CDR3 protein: CASSSLGAVSYEQYF. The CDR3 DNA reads TGTGCCAGCAGTTCTCTCGGAGCGGTCTCCTACGAGCAGTACTTC.

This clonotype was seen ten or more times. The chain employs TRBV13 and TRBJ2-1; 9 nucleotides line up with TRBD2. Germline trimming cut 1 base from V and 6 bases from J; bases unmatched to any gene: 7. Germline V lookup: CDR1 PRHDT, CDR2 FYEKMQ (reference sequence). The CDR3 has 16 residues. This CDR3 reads CASSLAGLAFVNEQFF. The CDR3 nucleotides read TGTGCCAGCAGCTTAGCGGGACTAGCCTTCGTCAATGAGCAGTTCTTC.

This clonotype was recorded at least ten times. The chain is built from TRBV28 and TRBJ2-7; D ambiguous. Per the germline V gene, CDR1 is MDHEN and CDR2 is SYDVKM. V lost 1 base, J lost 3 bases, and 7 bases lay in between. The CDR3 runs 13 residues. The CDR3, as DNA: TGTGCCAGCAGTTTATCTAACCTCTACGAGCAGTACTTC. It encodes CASSLSNLYEQYF.

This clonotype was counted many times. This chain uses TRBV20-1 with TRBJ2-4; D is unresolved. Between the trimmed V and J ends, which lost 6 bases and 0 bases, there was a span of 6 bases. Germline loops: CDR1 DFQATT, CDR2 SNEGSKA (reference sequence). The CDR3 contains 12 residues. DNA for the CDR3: TGCAGTGCCCTAATAGCCAAAAACATTCAGTACTTC. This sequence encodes CSALIAKNIQYF.

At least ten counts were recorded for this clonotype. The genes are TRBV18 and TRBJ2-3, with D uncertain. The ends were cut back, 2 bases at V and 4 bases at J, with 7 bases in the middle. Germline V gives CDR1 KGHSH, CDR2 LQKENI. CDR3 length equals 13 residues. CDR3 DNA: TGTGCCAGCTCACCATACGAGGCAGATACGCAGTATTTT. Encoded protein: CASSPYEADTQYF.

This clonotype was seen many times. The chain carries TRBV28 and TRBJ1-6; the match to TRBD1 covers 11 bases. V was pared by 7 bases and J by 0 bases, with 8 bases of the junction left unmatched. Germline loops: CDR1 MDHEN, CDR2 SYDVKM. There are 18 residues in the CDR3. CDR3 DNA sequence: TGTGCCAGCATCAGGACAGGGGGCCCGAGCTCCTATAATTCACCCCTCCACTTT. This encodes CASIRTGGPSSYNSPLHF.

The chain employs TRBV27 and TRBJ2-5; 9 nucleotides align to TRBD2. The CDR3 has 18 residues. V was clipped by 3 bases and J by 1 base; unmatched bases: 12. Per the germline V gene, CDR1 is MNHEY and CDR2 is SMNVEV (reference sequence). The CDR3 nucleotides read TGTGCCAGCAGTTTCTACGCCAGCGGGGGGACACCCCAAGAGACCCAGTACTTC. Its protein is CASSFYASGGTPQETQYF.

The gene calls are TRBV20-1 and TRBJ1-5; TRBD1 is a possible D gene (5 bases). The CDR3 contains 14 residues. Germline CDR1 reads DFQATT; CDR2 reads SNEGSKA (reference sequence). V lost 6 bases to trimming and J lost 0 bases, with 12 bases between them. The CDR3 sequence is CSATGEYSNQPQHF. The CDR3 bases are TGCAGTGCAACGGGGGAATATAGCAATCAGCCCCAGCATTTT.

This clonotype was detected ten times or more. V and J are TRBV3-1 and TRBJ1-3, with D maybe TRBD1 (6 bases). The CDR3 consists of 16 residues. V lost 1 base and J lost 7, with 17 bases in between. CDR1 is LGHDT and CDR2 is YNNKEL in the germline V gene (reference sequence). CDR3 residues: CASSQASWQGPNTIYF. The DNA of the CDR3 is TGTGCCAGCAGCCAAGCTTCTTGGCAGGGGCCGAACACCATATATTTT.

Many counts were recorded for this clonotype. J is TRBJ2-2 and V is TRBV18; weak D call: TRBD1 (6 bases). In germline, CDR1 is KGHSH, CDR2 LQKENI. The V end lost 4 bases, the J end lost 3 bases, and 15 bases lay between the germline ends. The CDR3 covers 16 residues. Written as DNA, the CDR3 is TGTGCCAGCTCACTAAGTGGCCCAGGGGACACCGGGGAGCTGTTTTTT. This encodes CASSLSGPGDTGELFF.

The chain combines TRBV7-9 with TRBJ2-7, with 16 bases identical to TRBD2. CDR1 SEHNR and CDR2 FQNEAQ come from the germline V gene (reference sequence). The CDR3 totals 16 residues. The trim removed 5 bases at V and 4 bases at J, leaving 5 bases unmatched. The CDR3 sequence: CASSPLGLAGGYEQYF. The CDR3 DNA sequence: TGTGCCAGCAGCCCGTTGGGACTAGCGGGGGGGTACGAGCAGTACTTC.

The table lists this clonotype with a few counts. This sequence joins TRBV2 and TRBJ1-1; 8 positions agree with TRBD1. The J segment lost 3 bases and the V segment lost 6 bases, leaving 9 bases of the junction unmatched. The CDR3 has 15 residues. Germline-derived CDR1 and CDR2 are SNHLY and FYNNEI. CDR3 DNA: TGTGCCAGCAGCCTAATTCCGGGACAGGACACTGAAGCTTTCTTT. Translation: CASSLIPGQDTEAFF.

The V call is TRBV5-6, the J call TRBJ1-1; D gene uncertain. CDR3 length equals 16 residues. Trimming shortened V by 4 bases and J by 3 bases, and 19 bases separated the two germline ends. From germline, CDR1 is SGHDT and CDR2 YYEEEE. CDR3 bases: TGTGCCAGCAGCCCCCCCGGCCGCCGGACGGACACTGAAGCTTTCTTT. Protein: CASSPPGRRTDTEAFF.

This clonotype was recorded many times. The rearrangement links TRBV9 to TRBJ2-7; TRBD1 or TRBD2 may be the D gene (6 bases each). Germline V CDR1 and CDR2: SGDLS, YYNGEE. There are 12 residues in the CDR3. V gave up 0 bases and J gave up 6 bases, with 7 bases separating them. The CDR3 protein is CASSVAGAEQYF. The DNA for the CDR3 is TGTGCCAGCAGCGTAGCGGGGGCCGAGCAGTACTTC.